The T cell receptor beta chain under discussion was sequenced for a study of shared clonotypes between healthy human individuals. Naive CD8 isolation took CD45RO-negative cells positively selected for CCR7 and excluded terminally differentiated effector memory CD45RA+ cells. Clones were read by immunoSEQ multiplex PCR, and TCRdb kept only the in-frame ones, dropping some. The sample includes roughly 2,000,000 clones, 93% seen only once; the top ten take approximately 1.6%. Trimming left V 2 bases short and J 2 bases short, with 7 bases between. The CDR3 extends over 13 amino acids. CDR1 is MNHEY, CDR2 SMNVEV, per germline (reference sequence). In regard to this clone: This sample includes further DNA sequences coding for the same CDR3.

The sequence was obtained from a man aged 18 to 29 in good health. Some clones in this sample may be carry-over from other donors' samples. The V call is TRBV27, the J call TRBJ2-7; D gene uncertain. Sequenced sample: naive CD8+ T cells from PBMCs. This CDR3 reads CASSLGHPYEQYF. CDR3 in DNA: TGTGCCAGCAGTTTAGGGCACCCCTACGAGCAGTACTTC.